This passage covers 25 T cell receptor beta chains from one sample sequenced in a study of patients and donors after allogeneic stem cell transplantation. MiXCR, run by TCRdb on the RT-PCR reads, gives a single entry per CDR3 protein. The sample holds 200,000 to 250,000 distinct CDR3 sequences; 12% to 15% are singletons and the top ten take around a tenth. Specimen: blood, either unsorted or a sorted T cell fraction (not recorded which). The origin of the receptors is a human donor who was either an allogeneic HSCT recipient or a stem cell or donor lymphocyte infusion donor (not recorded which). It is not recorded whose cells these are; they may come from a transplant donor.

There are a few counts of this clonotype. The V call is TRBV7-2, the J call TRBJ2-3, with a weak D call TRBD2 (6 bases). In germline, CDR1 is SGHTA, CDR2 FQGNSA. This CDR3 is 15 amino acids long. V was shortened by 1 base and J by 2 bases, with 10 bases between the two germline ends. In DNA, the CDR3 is TGTGCCAGCAGCTTAGTGGGGGGTCACACAGATACGCAGTATTTT. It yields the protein CASSLVGGHTDTQYF.

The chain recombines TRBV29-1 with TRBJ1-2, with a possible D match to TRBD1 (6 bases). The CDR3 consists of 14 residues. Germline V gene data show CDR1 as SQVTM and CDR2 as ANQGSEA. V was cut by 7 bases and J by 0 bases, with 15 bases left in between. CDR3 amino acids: CSDAAGDSNYGYTF. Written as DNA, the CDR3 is TGCAGCGACGCCGCAGGGGACTCTAACTATGGCTACACCTTC.

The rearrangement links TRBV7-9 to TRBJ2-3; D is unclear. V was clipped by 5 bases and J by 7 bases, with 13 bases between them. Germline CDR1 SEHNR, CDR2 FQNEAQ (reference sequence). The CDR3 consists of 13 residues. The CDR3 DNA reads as TGTGCCAGCAGCCTAGGACCCACGAATACGCAGTATTTT. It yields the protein CASSLGPTNTQYF. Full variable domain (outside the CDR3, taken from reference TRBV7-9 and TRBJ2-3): DTGVSQNPRHKITKRGQNVTFRCDPISEHNRLYWYRQTLGQGPEFLTYFQNEAQLEKSRLLSDRFSAERPKGSFSTLEIQRTEQGDSAMYLCASSLGPTNTQYFGPGTRLTVL.

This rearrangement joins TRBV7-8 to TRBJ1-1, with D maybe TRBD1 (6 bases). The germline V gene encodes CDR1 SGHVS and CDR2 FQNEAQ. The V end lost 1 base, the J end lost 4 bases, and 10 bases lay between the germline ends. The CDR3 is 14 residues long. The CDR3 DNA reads TGTGCCAGCAGCTTAGGCGGGGGGCTCACTGAAGCTTTCTTT. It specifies CASSLGGGLTEAFF.

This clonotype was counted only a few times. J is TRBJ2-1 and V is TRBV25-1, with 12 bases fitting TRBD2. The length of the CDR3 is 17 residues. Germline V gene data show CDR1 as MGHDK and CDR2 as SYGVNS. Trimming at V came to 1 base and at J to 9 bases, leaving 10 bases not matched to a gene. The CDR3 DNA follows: TGTGCCAGCAGTGAATTTAAGACTAGCGGGAGTTCCGGTGAGCAGTTCTTC. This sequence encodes CASSEFKTSGSSGEQFF.

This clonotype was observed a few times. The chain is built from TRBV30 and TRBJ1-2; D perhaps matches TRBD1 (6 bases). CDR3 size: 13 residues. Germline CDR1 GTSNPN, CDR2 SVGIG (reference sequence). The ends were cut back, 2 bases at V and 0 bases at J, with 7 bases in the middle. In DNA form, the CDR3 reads TGTGCCTGGAGTACAGGGACTAACTATGGCTACACCTTC. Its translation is CAWSTGTNYGYTF.

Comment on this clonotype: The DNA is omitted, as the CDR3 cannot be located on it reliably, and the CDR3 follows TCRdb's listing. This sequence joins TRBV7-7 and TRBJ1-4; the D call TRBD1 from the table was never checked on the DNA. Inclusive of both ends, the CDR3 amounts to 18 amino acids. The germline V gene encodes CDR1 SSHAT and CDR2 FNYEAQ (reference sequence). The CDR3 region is CASSYSNLTESPMKNCFF.

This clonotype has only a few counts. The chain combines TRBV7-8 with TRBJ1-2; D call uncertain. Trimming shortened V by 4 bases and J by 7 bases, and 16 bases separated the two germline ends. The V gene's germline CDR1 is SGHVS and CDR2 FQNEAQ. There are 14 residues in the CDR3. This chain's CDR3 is CASSSPLVKSGYTF. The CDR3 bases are TGTGCCAGCAGCTCCCCTCTTGTAAAGAGTGGCTACACCTTC.

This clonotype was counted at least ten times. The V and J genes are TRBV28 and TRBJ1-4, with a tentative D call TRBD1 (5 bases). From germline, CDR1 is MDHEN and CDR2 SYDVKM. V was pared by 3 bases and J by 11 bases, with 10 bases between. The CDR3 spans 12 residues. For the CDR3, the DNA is TGTGCCAGCAGTTTCCCGGGACGTAAACTGTTTTTT. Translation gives CASSFPGRKLFF. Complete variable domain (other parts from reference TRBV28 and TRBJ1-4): DVKVTQSSRYLVKRTGEKVFLECVQDMDHENMFWYRQDPGLGLRLIYFSYDVKMKEKGDIPEGYSVSREKKERFSLILESASTNQTSMYLCASSFPGRKLFFGSGTQLSVL.

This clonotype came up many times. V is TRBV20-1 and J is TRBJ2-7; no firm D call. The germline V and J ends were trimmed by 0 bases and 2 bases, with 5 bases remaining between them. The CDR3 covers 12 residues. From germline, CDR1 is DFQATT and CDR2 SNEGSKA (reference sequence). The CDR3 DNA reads TGCAGTGCTAGAGATCGACCCTACGAGCAGTACTTC. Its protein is CSARDRPYEQYF.

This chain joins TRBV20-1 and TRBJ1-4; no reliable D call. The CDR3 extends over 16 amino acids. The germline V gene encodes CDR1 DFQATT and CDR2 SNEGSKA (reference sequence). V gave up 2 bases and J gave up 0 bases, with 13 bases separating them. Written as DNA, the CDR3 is TGCAGTGCTAGACCGCTGGACGGCTCAACTAATGAAAAACTGTTTTTT. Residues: CSARPLDGSTNEKLFF.

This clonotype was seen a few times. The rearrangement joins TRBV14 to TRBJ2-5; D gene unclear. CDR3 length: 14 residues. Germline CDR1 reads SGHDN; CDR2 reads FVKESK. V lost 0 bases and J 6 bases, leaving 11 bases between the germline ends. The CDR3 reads CASSQDSLIKTQYF. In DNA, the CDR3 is TGTGCCAGCAGCCAAGATTCCCTAATTAAGACCCAGTACTTC.

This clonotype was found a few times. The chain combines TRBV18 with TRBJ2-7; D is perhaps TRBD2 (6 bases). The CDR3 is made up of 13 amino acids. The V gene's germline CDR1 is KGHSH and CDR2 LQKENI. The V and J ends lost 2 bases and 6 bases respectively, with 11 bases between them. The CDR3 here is CASSPETRGEQYF. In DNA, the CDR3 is TGTGCCAGCTCACCAGAGACTAGGGGCGAGCAGTACTTC.

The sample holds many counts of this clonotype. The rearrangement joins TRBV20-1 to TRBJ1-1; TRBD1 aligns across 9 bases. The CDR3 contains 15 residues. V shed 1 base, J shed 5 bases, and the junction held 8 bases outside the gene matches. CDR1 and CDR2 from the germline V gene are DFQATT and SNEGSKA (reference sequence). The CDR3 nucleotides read TGCAGTGCTAGAGTTCCCGGGACAGGGAGGACTGAAGCTTTCTTT. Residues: CSARVPGTGRTEAFF.

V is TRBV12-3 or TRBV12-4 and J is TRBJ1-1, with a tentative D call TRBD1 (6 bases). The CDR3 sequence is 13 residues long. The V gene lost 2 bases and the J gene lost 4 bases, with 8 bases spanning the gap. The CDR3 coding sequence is TGTGCCAGCAGTTTATCGGGGGCCACTGAAGCTTTCTTT. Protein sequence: CASSLSGATEAFF.

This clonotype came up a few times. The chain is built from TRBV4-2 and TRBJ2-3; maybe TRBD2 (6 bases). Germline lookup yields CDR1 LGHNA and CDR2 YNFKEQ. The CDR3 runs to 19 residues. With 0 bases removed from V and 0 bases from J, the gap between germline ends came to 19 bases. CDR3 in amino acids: CASSQEWSFGGASTDTQYF. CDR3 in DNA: TGTGCCAGCAGCCAAGAATGGTCCTTCGGCGGGGCAAGCACAGATACGCAGTATTTT.

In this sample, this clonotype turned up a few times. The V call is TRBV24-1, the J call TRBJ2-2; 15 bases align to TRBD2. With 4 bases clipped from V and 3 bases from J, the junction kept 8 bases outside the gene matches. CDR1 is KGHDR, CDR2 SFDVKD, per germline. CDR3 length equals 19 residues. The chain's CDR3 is CATSDQGLAGGRDTGELFF. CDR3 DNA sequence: TGTGCCACCAGTGACCAGGGACTAGCGGGAGGCCGGGACACCGGGGAGCTGTTTTTT.

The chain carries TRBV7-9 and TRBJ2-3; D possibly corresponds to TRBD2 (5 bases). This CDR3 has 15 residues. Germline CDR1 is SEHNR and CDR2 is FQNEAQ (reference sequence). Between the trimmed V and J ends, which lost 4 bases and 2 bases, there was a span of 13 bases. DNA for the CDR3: TGTGCCAGCAGCTCCCCGGCGGGCATCACAGATACGCAGTATTTT. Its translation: CASSSPAGITDTQYF.

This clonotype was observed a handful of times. The CDR3 region is CASSSTGGAGHYGYTF. The DNA for the CDR3 is TGCGCCAGCAGCTCGACAGGGGGCGCGGGCCATTATGGCTACACCTTC. The chain combines TRBV5-1 with TRBJ1-2; 10 bases line up with TRBD1. The CDR3 sequence is 16 residues long. Trimming cost V 3 bases and J 5 bases; bases outside gene matches: 10. Germline V gene lookup returns CDR1 SGHRS and CDR2 YFSETQ.

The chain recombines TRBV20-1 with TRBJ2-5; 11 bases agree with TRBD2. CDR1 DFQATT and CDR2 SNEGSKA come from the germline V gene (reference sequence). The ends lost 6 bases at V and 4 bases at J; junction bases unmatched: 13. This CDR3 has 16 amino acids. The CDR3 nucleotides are TGCAGTGCAACCCCGGCTAGCGGGAGGTCGGGAGAGACCCAGTACTTC. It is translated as CSATPASGRSGETQYF.

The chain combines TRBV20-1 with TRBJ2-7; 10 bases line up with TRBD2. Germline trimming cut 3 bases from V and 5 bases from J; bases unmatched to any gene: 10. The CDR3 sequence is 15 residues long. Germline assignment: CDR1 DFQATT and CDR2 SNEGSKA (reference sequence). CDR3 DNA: TGCAGTGCTAGCTCTAGCGGGAGCGTTGGCCACGAGCAGTACTTC. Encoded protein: CSASSSGSVGHEQYF.

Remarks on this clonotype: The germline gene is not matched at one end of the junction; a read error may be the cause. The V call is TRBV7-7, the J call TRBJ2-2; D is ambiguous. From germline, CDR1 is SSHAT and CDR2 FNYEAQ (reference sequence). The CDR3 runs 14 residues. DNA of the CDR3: TGTGCTAGCAGACGGATTACGAACACCGGGGAGCTGTTTTTT. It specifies CASRRITNTGELFF.

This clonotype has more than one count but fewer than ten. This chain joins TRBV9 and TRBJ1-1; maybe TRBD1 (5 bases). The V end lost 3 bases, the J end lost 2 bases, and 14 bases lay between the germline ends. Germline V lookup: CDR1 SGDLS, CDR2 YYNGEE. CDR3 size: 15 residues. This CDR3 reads CASSATVSPNTEAFF. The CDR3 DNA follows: TGTGCCAGCAGCGCGACAGTTTCCCCAAACACTGAAGCTTTCTTT.

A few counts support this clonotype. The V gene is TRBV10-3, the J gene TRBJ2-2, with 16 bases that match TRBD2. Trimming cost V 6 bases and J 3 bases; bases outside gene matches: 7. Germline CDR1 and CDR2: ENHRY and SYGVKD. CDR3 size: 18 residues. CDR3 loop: CAIRSGTSGGAYTGELFF. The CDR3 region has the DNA TGTGCCATCAGGTCCGGGACTAGCGGGGGGGCCTACACCGGGGAGCTGTTTTTT.

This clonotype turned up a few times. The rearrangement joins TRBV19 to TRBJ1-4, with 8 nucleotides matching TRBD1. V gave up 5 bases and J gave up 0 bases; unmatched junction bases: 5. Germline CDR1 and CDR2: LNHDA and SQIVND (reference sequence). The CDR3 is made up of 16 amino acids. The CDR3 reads CASSPGQGPTNEKLFF. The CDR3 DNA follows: TGTGCCAGTAGTCCCGGACAGGGCCCAACTAATGAAAAACTGTTTTTT.